This T cell receptor beta chain was profiled in a study of T-cell memory formation after mild COVID-19 (dated by TCRdb to the early 2020s). In the study overall: TCR sequence clusters from the two donors were largely donor specific. Longitudinal TCRalpha and TCRbeta repertoire sequencing tracked T-cell clones expanding and contracting after mild COVID-19 in a couple of donors. The cohort comprised two young, previously healthy adult volunteers, one female and one male.

Instrument used: Illumina NovaSeq 6000. TCRalpha and TCRbeta cDNA libraries were constructed by 5'RACE with constant-segment primers, with sample barcodes and unique molecular identifiers being introduced. RNA was extracted from every sample with Trizol reagent. Library amplification was performed in two PCR steps, and a second sample barcode and Illumina TruSeq adapters were introduced in the second step. The libraries were sequenced on an Illumina NovaSeq using 2 x 150 bp paired-end reads. The study's processing was this. With migec v1.2.7, reads were demultiplexed and then collapsed into UMI-guided consensus sequences. With mixcr v2.1.11, UMI consensuses were aligned to TRA and TRB V and J templates and assembled into clonotypes. A clonotype was counted as expanded or contracted only when both edgeR and NoisET called the clonotype significant, with the noise models trained on biological replicates. edgeR calls used a false discovery rate-adjusted p below 0.01 and a log2 fold-change threshold of 1. PCA with hierarchical clustering of max-normalized trajectories of the 1000 most abundant clonotypes was used as exploratory dynamics analysis. Separately sequenced CD4+ and CD8+ repertoires were used to assign a CD4 or CD8 phenotype to each responding clone. TCRdb took the public reads, trimmed them with fastp at Q25, ran MiXCR for clone calling and kept in-frame beta chains. Every entry covers one CDR3 protein and lists the most common genes and DNA from its rows. The V and J calls follow TCRdb's processing rather than the paper's. Within this sample are 110,000 to 150,000 distinct CDR3 sequences, with about 14% of them counted one time only. Around 30% of the sample comes from the top ten.

What the authors observed across the whole study: SARS-CoV-2 specificity was not confirmed for the second-wave clones peaking on day 37. Balanced CD4/CD8 phenotypes were observed for clones contracting from day 15 to 85, whereas a bias towards CD4+ was observed for a second wave of clones expanding from day 15 to 37. The study covered only a couple of mild cases, and larger cohorts including severe cases with pre-infection samples were considered necessary. Contracting CD4+ clones were found mainly in CM and EM memory subsets, while CD8+ clones were enriched in EMRA. Some responding clones were detected in pre-infection memory, suggesting pre-existing cross-reactive memory T cells joined the SARS-CoV-2 response.

PBMCs were isolated by Ficoll-Paque density gradient centrifugation. This clonotype was seen more than once but under ten times. No cognate antigen has been identified for it. The input lacks base qualities; no much larger clone sits a single base away. This clonotype originated in an adult woman who had mild COVID-19 (a few samples of this study predate the infection). The sample titles of this study are shuffled in the database, so cell type and time point are left out; the donor was told from shared clones. Sequencing used PBMCs or a T cell subset sorted from them (not recorded which).

The CDR3 reads as follows: CASGPGGGEQFF. In nucleotide form, the sequence is TGTGCCAGTGGTCCTGGAGGGGGGGAGCAGTTCTTC. The chain is assembled from TRBV19 and TRBJ2-1; the D match is possibly TRBD1 or TRBD2, with 6 bases aligned in each. Taken from the germline V gene (reference sequence), the CDR1 and CDR2 loops are LNHDA and SQIVND. Deletion took 8 bases off V and 10 bases off J, with a span of 15 bases between the germline ends. The CDR3 measures 12 amino acids from cysteine to phenylalanine. Just the 36-base CDR3 DNA is kept, in frame starting at base 1.